Below, 20 T cell receptor beta chains from the same sample are listed, as sequenced in a study of CD8 T cells in ankylosing spondylitis. Using its own MiXCR run on the 5' RACE reads, TCRdb lists one record per CDR3 protein. The data hold 17,000 or so distinct CDR3 sequences, with 7.5% to 9.5% observed a single time. The sequencing input was blood. These receptors all come from a male donor with ankylosing spondylitis or in good health (not recorded which).

This chain's CDR3 is CASSLRPAVGGQFF. As DNA, the CDR3 is TGTGCCAGCAGCCTCCGCCCGGCGGTAGGAGGGCAGTTCTTC. The V and J genes are TRBV5-6 and TRBJ2-1; weak D call: TRBD2 (5 bases). From germline, CDR1 is SGHDT and CDR2 YYEEEE. Trimming cost V 4 bases and J 12 bases, with 20 bases left between them. This CDR3 region has 14 residues.

The table lists this clonotype with many counts. The chain links TRBV2 to TRBJ2-4; D is ambiguous. The germline V gene has CDR1 SNHLY and CDR2 FYNNEI. The CDR3 totals 14 residues. Trimming took 2 bases from V and 0 from J, leaving 5 bases between them. CDR3 protein: CASSERLAKNIQYF. The CDR3 DNA reads TGTGCCAGCAGTGAAAGGCTAGCCAAAAACATTCAGTACTTC.

At least ten counts were recorded for this clonotype. V is TRBV3-1 and J is TRBJ2-1; D not resolved. CDR1 LGHDT and CDR2 YNNKEL come from the germline V gene (reference sequence). The V end was cut by 1 base, the J end by 9 bases, with 4 bases between. CDR3 size: 11 residues. The CDR3: CASSQASEQFF. CDR3 sequence (DNA): TGTGCCAGCAGCCAAGCGTCTGAGCAGTTCTTC.

There are many counts of this clonotype. The gene calls are TRBV21-1 and TRBJ2-7; the DNA was not compared with TRBD2, the D call given in the table. TRBV21-1 corresponds to a pseudogene. The CDR3 sequence is 17 residues long. This chain's CDR3 is CASSKRGSGRATGEQYF. In DNA, the CDR3 is TGTGCCAGCAGCAAAAGGGGTAGCGGGAGGGCCACGGGTGAGCAGTACTTC.

This clonotype was found a few times. The chain joins TRBV16 to TRBJ1-1, with TRBD1 as a possible D gene (5 bases). V lost 0 bases to trimming and J lost 4 bases, with 12 bases between them. The CDR3 loop spans 15 amino acids. Per the germline V gene, CDR1 is KGHSY and CDR2 is FQNENV. The CDR3 loop reads CASSQSPRGGTEAFF. The CDR3 DNA is TGTGCCAGCAGCCAATCCCCGCGGGGGGGCACTGAAGCTTTCTTT.

This clonotype was observed at least ten times. The V gene is TRBV5-1, the J gene TRBJ2-3; 7 positions match TRBD2. The CDR3 extends over 14 amino acids. J gave up 1 base and V 5 bases, and 4 bases lay outside the gene matches. The germline gives CDR1 SGHRS, CDR2 YFSETQ. For the CDR3, the DNA is TGCGCCAGCAGTCGTACTAGCGGCACAGATACGCAGTATTTT. It specifies CASSRTSGTDTQYF.

This clonotype occurred many times. The chain links TRBV7-3 to TRBJ2-2, with 11 positions matching TRBD1. The V and J ends lost 5 bases and 4 bases, in that order; junction bases with no gene match: 3. Germline V lookup: CDR1 SGHTA, CDR2 FQGTGA. This CDR3 has 15 residues. The CDR3 spells CASSPGTGGTGELFF. Here the CDR3 DNA reads TGTGCCAGCAGCCCCGGGACAGGGGGCACCGGGGAGCTGTTTTTT.

There are many counts of this clonotype. J is TRBJ2-5 and V is TRBV20-1; 9 bases match TRBD2. This CDR3 spans 14 amino acids. J gave up 5 bases and V 1 base, and 5 bases lay outside the gene matches. CDR1 is DFQATT, CDR2 SNEGSKA, per germline (reference sequence). The CDR3, as DNA: TGCAGTGCTAGAGCTAGCGGGGTATCGGAGACCCAGTACTTC. It encodes CSARASGVSETQYF.

At least ten counts were recorded for this clonotype. The V call is TRBV7-9, the J call TRBJ2-7; D is perhaps TRBD2 (6 bases). This CDR3 spans 15 amino acids. V was shortened by 1 base and J by 0 bases, with 10 bases between the two germline ends. Germline CDR1 SEHNR, CDR2 FQNEAQ (reference sequence). The chain's CDR3 is CASSLVAGSSYEQYF. CDR3 sequence (DNA): TGTGCCAGCAGCTTAGTTGCCGGGAGCTCCTACGAGCAGTACTTC.

This clonotype has ten or more counts. The chain carries TRBV10-3 and TRBJ2-1; TRBD2 agrees at 9 bases. Germline lookup yields CDR1 ENHRY and CDR2 SYGVKD. This CDR3 spans 16 amino acids. The trim removed 2 bases at V and 10 bases at J, leaving 12 bases unmatched. The CDR3: CAISETTGSGRMEQFF. The CDR3 nucleotides are TGTGCCATCAGTGAGACTACAGGTAGCGGGAGAATGGAGCAGTTCTTC.

This clonotype was found many times. This sequence joins TRBV20-1 and TRBJ2-1; no firm D call. Germline loops: CDR1 DFQATT, CDR2 SNEGSKA (reference sequence). The ends were cut back, 2 bases at V and 0 bases at J, with 11 bases in the middle. The CDR3 is made up of 15 amino acids. CDR3 in DNA: TGCAGTGCTAGAAAGGGATTGAGCTCCTACAATGAGCAGTTCTTC. Translated, it gives CSARKGLSSYNEQFF.

This clonotype appeared a few times. J is TRBJ2-3 and V is TRBV5-1; 7 bases match TRBD1. V trimming: 3 bases; J trimming: 2 bases; junction bases outside the gene matches: 3. This CDR3 comprises 14 residues. Germline V gene sequence: CDR1 SGHRS, CDR2 YFSETQ. This CDR3 reads CASSSGQYTDTQYF. CDR3 bases: TGCGCCAGCAGCTCGGGACAGTACACAGATACGCAGTATTTT.

The CDR3 protein is CASSFQGGRETQYF. DNA of the CDR3: TGTGCCAGCAGTTTTCAAGGGGGCAGAGAGACCCAGTACTTC. The J gene is TRBJ2-5, the V gene TRBV28; 7 nucleotides align to TRBD1. Germline V gives CDR1 MDHEN, CDR2 SYDVKM. The J segment lost 4 bases and the V segment lost 3 bases, leaving 5 bases of the junction unmatched. This CDR3 is 14 amino acids long.

CDR3 region: CASSLMGLNTEAFF. CDR3 in DNA: TGTGCCAGCAGCTTAATGGGGTTAAACACTGAAGCTTTCTTT. The chain combines TRBV7-9 with TRBJ1-1; D gene ambiguous. CDR1 and CDR2 from the germline V gene are SEHNR and FQNEAQ (reference sequence). There are 14 residues in the CDR3. Trimming left V 2 bases short and J 2 bases short, with 9 bases between.

Only a few counts were recorded for this clonotype. The rearrangement uses TRBV7-2 and TRBJ2-2; D is possibly TRBD1 (5 bases). Trimming took 1 base from V and 6 from J, leaving 6 bases between them. The germline V gene encodes CDR1 SGHTA and CDR2 FQGNSA. This CDR3 region has 13 residues. CDR3 in amino acids: CASSLEGSGELFF. The CDR3, as DNA: TGTGCCAGCAGCTTAGAGGGGTCCGGGGAGCTGTTTTTT. Together with reference TRBV7-2 and TRBJ2-2, the CDR3 gives the full variable domain: GAGVSQSPSNKVTEKGKDVELRCDPISGHTALYWYRQSLGQGLEFLIYFQGNSAPDKSGLPSDRFSAERTGGSVSTLTIQRTQQEDSAVYLCASSLEGSGELFFGEGSRLTVL.

This clonotype was seen only a few times. This rearrangement joins TRBV10-3 to TRBJ1-6; D is perhaps TRBD1 (5 bases). The CDR3 sequence is 15 residues long. Germline values: CDR1 ENHRY, CDR2 SYGVKD. The germline V and J ends were trimmed by 3 bases and 7 bases, with 13 bases remaining between them. The CDR3, as DNA: TGTGCCATCAGTGATTGGGGACGGGAAAATTCACCCCTCCACTTT. Translated, it gives CAISDWGRENSPLHF.

This clonotype was recorded at least ten times. The rearrangement links TRBV28 to TRBJ2-7; 8 nucleotides align to TRBD1. The junction had 4 bases not matched to a gene; V was cut back by 3 bases and J by 0 bases. CDR3 length: 15 amino acids. Germline V lookup: CDR1 MDHEN, CDR2 SYDVKM. The CDR3, as DNA: TGTGCCAGCAGTTTCCAGACAGGGGCCTCCTACGAGCAGTACTTC. As protein: CASSFQTGASYEQYF.

This clonotype has ten or more counts. J is TRBJ2-5 and V is TRBV20-1; 7 nucleotides match TRBD2. This CDR3 spans 17 amino acids. The V segment lost 4 bases and the J segment 8 bases; nucleotides outside the gene matches: 22. Germline V gene sequence: CDR1 DFQATT, CDR2 SNEGSKA (reference sequence). CDR3 DNA: TGCAGTGCTACTTTTGACTTTTCTAGCGGAGCCTCAGATACCCAGTACTTC. It yields the protein CSATFDFSSGASDTQYF.

The sample holds many counts of this clonotype. J is TRBJ2-7 and V is TRBV12-3 or TRBV12-4, with 9 positions matching TRBD1. The CDR3 loop spans 13 amino acids. The ends lost 5 bases at V and 7 bases at J; junction bases unmatched: 6. CDR3 DNA: TGTGCCAGCAGTCCCCGACAGGGGGGGGAGCAGTACTTC. Translation: CASSPRQGGEQYF.

In its sample, this clonotype was seen many times. The chain recombines TRBV6-5 with TRBJ1-1; D call uncertain. CDR3 length equals 13 residues. Trimming removed 2 bases at V and 0 bases at J, with 4 bases between. The germline V gene has CDR1 MNHEY and CDR2 SVGAGI. CDR3 nucleotides: TGTGCCAGCAGTTACAACTTGAACACTGAAGCTTTCTTT. The encoded protein is CASSYNLNTEAFF.